These T cell receptor beta chains were read from a single sample in a study of blood T cell repertoires in COVID-19. The assay was immunoSEQ multiplex PCR, and TCRdb's table has in-frame clones only and misses some. Of roughly 200,000 clones detected, approximately 90% appear once; the ten largest clones hold approximately 6.2%. The specimen was peripheral blood. These TCRs come from a man in his sixties who had recovered from COVID-19. CDR3s include the opening cysteine and the closing phenylalanine or tryptophan. The D gene is left open where the match is weak. Some rows mark clone size as missing; the rest say once, few, many or name a class of expanded clone.

TRBJ1-6 TRBV14 NA NA TGTGCCAGCAGCCAAGATCACACAGTTAATTCACCCCTCCACTTT CASSQDHTVNSPLHF
TRBJ1-5 TRBV19 NA NA TGTGCCAGTAGTATAGGAGGGAACTATCAGCCCCAGCATTTT CASSIGGNYQPQHF
TRBJ2-4 TRBV28 TRBD1 few TGTGCCAGCTATTCACAGGGGACAGAAAACATTCAGTACTTC CASYSQGTENIQYF
TRBJ2-1 TRBV24-1 NA NA TGTGCCACCAGTGACACGGGACTTCCCTACAATGAGCAGTTCTTC CATSDTGLPYNEQFF
TRBJ2-3 TRBV28 TRBD2 NA TGTGCCAGCAGTCCCCGACCCGGACTAGCGGGAGTAGATACGCAGTATTTT CASSPRPGLAGVDTQYF
TRBJ2-5 TRBV7-3 TRBD2 NA TGTGCCAGCAGCTTGGGGGGGACTGGGTCGGGAGAGACCCAGTACTTC CASSLGGTGSGETQYF
TRBJ2-1 TRBV11-2 TRBD2 NA TGTGCCAGCAGCTTTAGGGCGGGCGGGGGGTATGAGCAGTTCTTC CASSFRAGGGYEQFF
TRBJ2-3 TRBV28 TRBD2 NA TGTGCCAGCAGGCCTAGCGGGTCGTTCACAGATACGCAGTATTTT CASRPSGSFTDTQYF
TRBJ2-2 TRBV6-5 NA NA TGTGCCAGCAATCAGGGCCCCGGGGAGCTGTTTTTT CASNQGPGELFF
TRBJ2-1 TRBV24-1 TRBD2 NA TGTGCCACCAGTGATATTGCGGCGGGAGAGGCCTACAATGAGCAGTTCTTC CATSDIAAGEAYNEQFF
TRBJ2-7 TRBV2 TRBD2 NA TGTGCCAGCAGGGCCCTCGGACTAGCGGAAGGGGTTGAGTACTTC CASRALGLAEGVEYF
TRBJ2-7 TRBV6-5 NA NA TGTGCCAGCAGTTTCCGGGACTCAACCACCCCAGAGTACTTC CASSFRDSTTPEYF
TRBJ2-1 TRBV12-3/TRBV12-4 NA NA TGTGCCAGCACCGGGACTTCCTACAATGAGCAGTTCTTC CASTGTSYNEQFF
TRBJ2-1 TRBV12-3/TRBV12-4 NA NA TGTGCCAGCAGAAGGGCGGGAATAAGGCAGTTCTTC CASRRAGIRQFF
TRBJ2-2 TRBV11-3 NA NA TGTGCCAGCAGCTTAGATCTCAGGGCCGGGGAGCTGTTTTTT CASSLDLRAGELFF
TRBJ2-7 TRBV19 NA NA TGTGCCAGTACTAATAGCCTCGATTTTGGCGAGCAGTACTTC CASTNSLDFGEQYF